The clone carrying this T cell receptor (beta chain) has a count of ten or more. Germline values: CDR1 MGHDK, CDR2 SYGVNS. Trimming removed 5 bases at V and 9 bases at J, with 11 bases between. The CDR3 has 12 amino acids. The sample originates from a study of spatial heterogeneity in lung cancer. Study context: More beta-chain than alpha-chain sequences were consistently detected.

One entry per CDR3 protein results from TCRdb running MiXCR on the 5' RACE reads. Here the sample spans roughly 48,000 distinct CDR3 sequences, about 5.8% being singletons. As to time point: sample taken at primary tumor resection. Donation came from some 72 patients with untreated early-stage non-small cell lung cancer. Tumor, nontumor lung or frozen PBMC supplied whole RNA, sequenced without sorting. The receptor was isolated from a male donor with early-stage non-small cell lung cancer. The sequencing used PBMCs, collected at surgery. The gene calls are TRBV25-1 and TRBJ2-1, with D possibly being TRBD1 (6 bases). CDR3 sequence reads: CASSPQGSEQFF. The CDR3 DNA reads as TGTGCCAGCAGTCCACAGGGTAGTGAGCAGTTCTTC.